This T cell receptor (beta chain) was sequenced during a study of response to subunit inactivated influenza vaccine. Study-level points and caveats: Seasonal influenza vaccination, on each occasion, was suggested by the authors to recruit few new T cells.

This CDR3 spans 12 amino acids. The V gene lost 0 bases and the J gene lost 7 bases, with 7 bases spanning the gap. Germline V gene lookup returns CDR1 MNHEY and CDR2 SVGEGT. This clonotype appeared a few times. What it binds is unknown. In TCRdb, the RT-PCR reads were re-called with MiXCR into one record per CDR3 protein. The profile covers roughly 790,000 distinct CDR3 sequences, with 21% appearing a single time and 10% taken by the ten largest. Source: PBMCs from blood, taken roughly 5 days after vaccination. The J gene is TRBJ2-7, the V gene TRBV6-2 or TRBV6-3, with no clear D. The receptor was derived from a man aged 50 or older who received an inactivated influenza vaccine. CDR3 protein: CASSYSEWEQYF. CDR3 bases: TGTGCCAGCAGTTACTCTGAGTGGGAGCAGTACTTC.